This TCR beta chain was sequenced in a study of T-cell memory formation after mild COVID-19. Study information: TCR clusters showed largely donor specificity. Findings and caveats of the study: Pre-infection memory already had some responding clones, implying cross-reactive memory joined. Among contracting clones, CD4+ were mainly CM/EM and CD8+ enriched in EMRA.

A 5'RACE reaction primed in the constant segment made cDNA libraries of TCR alpha and TCR beta, and these carried sample barcodes and UMIs. TCRdb passed the 5' RACE reads through MiXCR, listing each CDR3 protein once. The table shows about 340,000 distinct CDR3 sequences, with more than 15% occurring only once. The table lists this clonotype with many counts. Its matching antigen is unknown. The CDR3 extends over 11 amino acids. Trimming cost V 6 bases and J 5 bases, with 7 bases left between them. In germline, CDR1 is MNHNY, CDR2 SVGAGI (reference sequence). V usage is TRBV6-6 and J usage is TRBJ2-5; D unresolved. The TCR comes from a man aged 18 to 30 who had mild COVID-19 (a few samples of this study predate the infection). Cell type and time point are not known. Sequenced input: PBMCs or a T cell subset sorted from them (not recorded which). CDR3 in DNA: TGTGCCAGCAGGAAAGGGGAGACCCAGTACTTC. Its translation: CASRKGETQYF.